One TCR beta chain is described in this entry. Every subset had its genomic DNA shared out evenly among several immunoSEQ plates. Ten immunoSEQ deep assay plates were used by the authors to sequence unsorted PBMC DNA. The method was immunoSEQ multiplex PCR; TCRdb's version includes in-frame clones alone and lacks a portion of them. Altogether under 600,000 clones are present, around three quarters being singletons, with the ten largest covering 9.5% to 15%. The data were taken from a study of shared clonotypes between healthy human individuals. Background on the study: The donor group consisted of two women and a few men, aged 18 to 49.

V gave up 0 bases and J gave up 7 bases, with 12 bases separating them. Germline V gives CDR1 GTSNPN, CDR2 SVGIG (reference sequence). The CDR3 runs 14 residues. The chain employs TRBV30 and TRBJ2-2; D not resolved. The clonotype originates from a woman in her 40s in good health. Some clones in this sample may be carry-over from other donors' samples. The sample consisted of PBMCs. CDR3 loop: CAWSVLRLDGELFF. In DNA form, the CDR3 reads TGTGCCTGGAGTGTACTAAGGCTGGACGGGGAGCTGTTTTTT.